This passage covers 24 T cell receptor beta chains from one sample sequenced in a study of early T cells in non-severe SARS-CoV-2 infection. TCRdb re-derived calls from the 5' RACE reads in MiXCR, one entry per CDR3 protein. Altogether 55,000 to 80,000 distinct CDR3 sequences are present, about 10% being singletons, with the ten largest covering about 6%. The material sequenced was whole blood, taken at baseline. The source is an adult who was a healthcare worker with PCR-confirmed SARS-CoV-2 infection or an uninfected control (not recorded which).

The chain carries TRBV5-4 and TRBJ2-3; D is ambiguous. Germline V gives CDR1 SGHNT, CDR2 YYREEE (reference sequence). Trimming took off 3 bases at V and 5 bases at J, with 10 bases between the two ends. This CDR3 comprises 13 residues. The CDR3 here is CASSSDRGDTQYF. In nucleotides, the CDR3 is TGTGCCAGCAGCTCCGACCGAGGAGATACGCAGTATTTT.

Here the CDR3 DNA reads TGTGCCAGCAGCTCAAAACGGACTTCCTACGAGCAGTACTTC. It specifies CASSSKRTSYEQYF. The rearrangement joins TRBV11-2 to TRBJ2-7; D is perhaps TRBD2 (5 bases). There are 14 residues in the CDR3. The V gene lost 4 bases and the J gene lost 1 base, with 11 bases spanning the gap. CDR1 is SGHAT, CDR2 FQNNGV, per germline.

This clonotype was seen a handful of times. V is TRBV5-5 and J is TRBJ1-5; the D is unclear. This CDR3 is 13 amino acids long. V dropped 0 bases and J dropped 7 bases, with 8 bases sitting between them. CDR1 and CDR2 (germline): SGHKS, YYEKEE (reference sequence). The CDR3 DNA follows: TGTGCCAGCAGCTTGGGGCCCTTACAGCCCCAGCATTTT. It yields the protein CASSLGPLQPQHF.

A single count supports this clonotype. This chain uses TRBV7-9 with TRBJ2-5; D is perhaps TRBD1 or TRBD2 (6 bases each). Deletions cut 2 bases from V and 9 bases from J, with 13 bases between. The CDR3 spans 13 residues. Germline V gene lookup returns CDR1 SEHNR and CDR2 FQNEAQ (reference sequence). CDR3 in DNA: TGTGCCAGCAGCTTATCTTACGGGGGCCCCCAGTACTTC. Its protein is CASSLSYGGPQYF. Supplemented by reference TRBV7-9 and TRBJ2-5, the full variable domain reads DTGVSQNPRHKITKRGQNVTFRCDPISEHNRLYWYRQTLGQGPEFLTYFQNEAQLEKSRLLSDRFSAERPKGSFSTLEIQRTEQGDSAMYLCASSLSYGGPQYFGPGTRLLVL.

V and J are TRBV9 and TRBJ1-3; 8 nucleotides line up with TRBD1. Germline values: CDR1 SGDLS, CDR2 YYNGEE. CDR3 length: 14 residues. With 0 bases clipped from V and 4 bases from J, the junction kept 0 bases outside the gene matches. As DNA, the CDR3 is TGTGCCAGCAGCGTAGGGACAGGGGGAAACACCATATATTTT. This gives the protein CASSVGTGGNTIYF.

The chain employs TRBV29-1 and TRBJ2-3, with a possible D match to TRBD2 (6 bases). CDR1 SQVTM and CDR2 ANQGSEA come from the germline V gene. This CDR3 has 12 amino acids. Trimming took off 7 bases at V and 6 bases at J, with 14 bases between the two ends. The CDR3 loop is CSAARGSDTQYF. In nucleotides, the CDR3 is TGCAGCGCCGCGCGGGGCAGTGATACGCAGTATTTT.

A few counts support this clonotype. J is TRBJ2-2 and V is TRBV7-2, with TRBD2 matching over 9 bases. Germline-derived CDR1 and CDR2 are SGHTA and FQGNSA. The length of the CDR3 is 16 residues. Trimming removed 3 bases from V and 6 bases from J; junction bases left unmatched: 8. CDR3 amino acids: CASSFGLALLAGELFF. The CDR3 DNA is TGTGCCAGCAGCTTTGGACTAGCGCTGTTGGCCGGGGAGCTGTTTTTT.

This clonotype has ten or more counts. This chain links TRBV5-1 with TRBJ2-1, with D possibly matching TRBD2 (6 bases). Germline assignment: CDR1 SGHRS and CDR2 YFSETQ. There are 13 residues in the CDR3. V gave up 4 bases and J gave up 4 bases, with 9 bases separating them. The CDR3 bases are TGCGCCAGCAGCGGGGGGTCATACAATGAGCAGTTCTTC. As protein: CASSGGSYNEQFF.

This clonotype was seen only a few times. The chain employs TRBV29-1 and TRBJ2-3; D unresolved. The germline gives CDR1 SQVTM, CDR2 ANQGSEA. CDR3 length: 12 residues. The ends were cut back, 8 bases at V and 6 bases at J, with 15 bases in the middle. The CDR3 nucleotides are TGCAGCATCGGTCCCTCGGGCGATACGCAGTATTTT. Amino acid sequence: CSIGPSGDTQYF.

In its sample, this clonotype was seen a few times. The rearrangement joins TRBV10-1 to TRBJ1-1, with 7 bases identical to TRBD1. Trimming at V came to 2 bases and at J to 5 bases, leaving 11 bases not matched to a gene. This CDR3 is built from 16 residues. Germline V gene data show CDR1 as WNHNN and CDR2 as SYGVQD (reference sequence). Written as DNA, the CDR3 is TGCGCCAGCAGTGAGATGGTGAGGGGGCAGCGGACTGAAGCTTTCTTT. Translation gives CASSEMVRGQRTEAFF.

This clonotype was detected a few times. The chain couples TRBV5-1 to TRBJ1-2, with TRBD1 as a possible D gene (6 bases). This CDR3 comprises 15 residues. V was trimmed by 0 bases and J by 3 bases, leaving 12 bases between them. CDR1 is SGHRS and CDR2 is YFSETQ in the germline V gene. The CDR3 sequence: CASSLEAAGDYGYTF. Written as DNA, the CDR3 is TGCGCCAGCAGCTTGGAGGCGGCAGGGGACTATGGCTACACCTTC.

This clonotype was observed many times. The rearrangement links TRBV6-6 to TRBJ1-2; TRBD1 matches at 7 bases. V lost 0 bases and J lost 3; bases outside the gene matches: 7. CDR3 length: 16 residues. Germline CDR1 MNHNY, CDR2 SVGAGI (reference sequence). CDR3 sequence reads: CASSYSGQRIDYGYTF. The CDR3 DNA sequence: TGTGCCAGCAGTTACTCGGGACAGAGAATTGACTATGGCTACACCTTC.

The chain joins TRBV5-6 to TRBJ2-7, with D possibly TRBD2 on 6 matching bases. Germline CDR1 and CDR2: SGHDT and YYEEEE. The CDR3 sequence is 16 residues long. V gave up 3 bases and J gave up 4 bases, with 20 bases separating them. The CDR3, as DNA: TGTGCCAGCAGCTGGGACGGAGGGCAGGGCCGTTACGAGCAGTACTTC. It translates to CASSWDGGQGRYEQYF. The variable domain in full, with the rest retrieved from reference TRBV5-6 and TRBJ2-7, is DAGVTQSPTHLIKTRGQQVTLRCSPKSGHDTVSWYQQALGQGPQFIFQYYEEEERQRGNFPDRFSGHQFPNYSSELNVNALLLGDSALYLCASSWDGGQGRYEQYFGPGTRLTVT.

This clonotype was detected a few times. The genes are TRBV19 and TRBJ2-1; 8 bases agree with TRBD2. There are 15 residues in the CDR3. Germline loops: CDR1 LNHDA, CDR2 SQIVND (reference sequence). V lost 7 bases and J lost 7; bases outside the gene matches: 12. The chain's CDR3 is CASIPTGGPRNEQFF. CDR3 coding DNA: TGTGCCAGTATTCCTACGGGAGGGCCGAGGAATGAGCAGTTCTTC. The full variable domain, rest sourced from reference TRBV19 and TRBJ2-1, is DGGITQSPKYLFRKEGQNVTLSCEQNLNHDAMYWYRQDPGQGLRLIYYSQIVNDFQKGDIAEGYSVSREKKESFPLTVTSAQKNPTAFYLCASIPTGGPRNEQFFGPGTRLTVL.

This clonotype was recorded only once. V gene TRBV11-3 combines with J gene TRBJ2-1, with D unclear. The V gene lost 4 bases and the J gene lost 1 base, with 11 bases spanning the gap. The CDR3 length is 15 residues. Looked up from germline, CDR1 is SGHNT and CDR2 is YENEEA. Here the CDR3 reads CASSSNPVSYNEQFF. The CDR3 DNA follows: TGTGCCAGCAGCTCGAATCCGGTTTCCTACAATGAGCAGTTCTTC.

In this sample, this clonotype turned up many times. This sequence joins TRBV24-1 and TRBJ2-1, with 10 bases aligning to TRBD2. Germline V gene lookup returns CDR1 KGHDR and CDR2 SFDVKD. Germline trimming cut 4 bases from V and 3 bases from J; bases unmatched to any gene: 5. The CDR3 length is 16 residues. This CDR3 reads CATSDAIAGGYNEQFF. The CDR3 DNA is TGTGCCACCAGTGACGCCATAGCGGGGGGCTACAATGAGCAGTTCTTC.

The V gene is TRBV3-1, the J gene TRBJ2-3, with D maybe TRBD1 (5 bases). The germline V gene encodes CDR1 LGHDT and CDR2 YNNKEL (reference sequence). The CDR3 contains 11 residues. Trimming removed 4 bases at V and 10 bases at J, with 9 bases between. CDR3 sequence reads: CASSPGIPQYF. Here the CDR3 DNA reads TGTGCCAGCAGCCCAGGGATTCCGCAGTATTTT.

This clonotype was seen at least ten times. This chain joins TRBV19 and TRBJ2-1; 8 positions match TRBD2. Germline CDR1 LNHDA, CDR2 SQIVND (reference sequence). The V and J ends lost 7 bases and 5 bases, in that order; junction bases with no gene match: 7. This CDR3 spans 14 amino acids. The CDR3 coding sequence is TGTGCCAGTAATCCGGGACTAGTCAACAATGAGCAGTTCTTC. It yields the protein CASNPGLVNNEQFF.

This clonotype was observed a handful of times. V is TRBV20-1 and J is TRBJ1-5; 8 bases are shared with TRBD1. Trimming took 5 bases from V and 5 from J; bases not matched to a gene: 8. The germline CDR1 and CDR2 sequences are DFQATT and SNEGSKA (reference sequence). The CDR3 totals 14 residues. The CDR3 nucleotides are TGCAGTGCTGGTCGACAGGGGCCAGATCAGCCCCAGCATTTT. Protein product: CSAGRQGPDQPQHF.

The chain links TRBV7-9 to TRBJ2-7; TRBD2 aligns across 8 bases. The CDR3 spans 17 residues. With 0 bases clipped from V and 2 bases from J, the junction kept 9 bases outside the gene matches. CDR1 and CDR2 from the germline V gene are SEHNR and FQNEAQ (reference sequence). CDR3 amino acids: CASSLAPSGGYTYEQYF. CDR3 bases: TGTGCCAGCAGCTTAGCGCCCAGCGGGGGTTATACCTACGAGCAGTACTTC. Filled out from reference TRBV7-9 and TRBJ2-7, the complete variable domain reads DTGVSQNPRHKITKRGQNVTFRCDPISEHNRLYWYRQTLGQGPEFLTYFQNEAQLEKSRLLSDRFSAERPKGSFSTLEIQRTEQGDSAMYLCASSLAPSGGYTYEQYFGPGTRLTVT.

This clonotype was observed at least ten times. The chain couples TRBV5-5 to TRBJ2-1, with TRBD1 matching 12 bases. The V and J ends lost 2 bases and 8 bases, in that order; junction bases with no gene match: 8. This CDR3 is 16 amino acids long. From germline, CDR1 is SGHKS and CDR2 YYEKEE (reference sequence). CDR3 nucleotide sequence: TGTGCCAGCAGCTTCATGGGGACAGGGGGCCTGGATGAGCAGTTCTTC. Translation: CASSFMGTGGLDEQFF.

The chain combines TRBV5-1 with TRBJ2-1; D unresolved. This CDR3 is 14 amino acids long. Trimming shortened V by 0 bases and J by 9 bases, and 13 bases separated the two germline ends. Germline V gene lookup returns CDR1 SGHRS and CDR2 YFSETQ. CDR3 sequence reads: CASSLVGQNSEQFF. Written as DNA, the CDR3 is TGCGCCAGCAGCTTGGTAGGGCAGAACTCTGAGCAGTTCTTC.

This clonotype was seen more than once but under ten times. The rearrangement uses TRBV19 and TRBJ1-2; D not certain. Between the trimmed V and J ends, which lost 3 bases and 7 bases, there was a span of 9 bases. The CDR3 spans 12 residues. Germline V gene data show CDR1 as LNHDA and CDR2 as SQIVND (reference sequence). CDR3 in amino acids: CASSIGLGGYTF. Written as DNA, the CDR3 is TGTGCCAGTAGTATTGGGCTTGGTGGCTACACCTTC.

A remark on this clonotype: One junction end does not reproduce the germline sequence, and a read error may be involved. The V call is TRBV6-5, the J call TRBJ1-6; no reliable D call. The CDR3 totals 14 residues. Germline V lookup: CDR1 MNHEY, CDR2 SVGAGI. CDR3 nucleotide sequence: TGTGCCAGCAGTTTCGGTTCCTATAATTCACTCCTCCACTTT. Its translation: CASSFGSYNSLLHF.